Each of the 22 T cell receptor beta chains below was sequenced from the same sample in a study of blood T cells in healthy people across ages. Using a J-beta primer mix together with a sample-barcoded 5' primer, a second PCR was run for 7 to 11 cycles. TCRdb itself ran the 5' RACE reads through MiXCR, one entry per CDR3 protein. The table records some 1.4 million distinct CDR3 sequences, 42% of them present only once. The sample consisted of blood. The receptors here all came from a woman between 18 and 29 years old in good health.

The chain uses TRBV20-1 and TRBJ1-5; unclear D gene. The CDR3 spans 14 residues. Trimming pared 4 bases from V and 1 base from J, leaving 11 bases between. In germline, CDR1 is DFQATT, CDR2 SNEGSKA (reference sequence). DNA of the CDR3: TGCAGTGCTACGCGGACCGGGAGCAATCAGCCCCAGCATTTT. Translated, it gives CSATRTGSNQPQHF.

This chain uses TRBV20-1 with TRBJ2-1, with D possibly being TRBD1 or TRBD2 (5 bases each). Germline CDR1 is DFQATT and CDR2 is SNEGSKA (reference sequence). The CDR3 consists of 12 residues. V was trimmed by 5 bases and J by 10 bases, leaving 15 bases between them. The DNA of the CDR3 is TGCAGTGCTCCCGCTCTCCGGGGCGAGCAGTTCTTC. Its translation: CSAPALRGEQFF.

The chain joins TRBV10-2 to TRBJ2-4; D not resolved. CDR1 and CDR2 (germline): WSHSY, SAAADI. This CDR3 spans 11 amino acids. Deletions cut 1 base from V and 7 bases from J, with 2 bases between. CDR3 loop: CASSELNIQYF. The DNA for the CDR3 is TGCGCCAGCAGTGAGTTGAACATTCAGTACTTC.

The chain carries TRBV10-3 and TRBJ2-3; D perhaps matches TRBD1 (5 bases). V shed 2 bases and J shed 1 base, with 7 bases lying between them. The V gene's germline CDR1 is ENHRY and CDR2 SYGVKD. There are 14 residues in the CDR3. CDR3 DNA: TGTGCCATCAGTGAGCAGGGCCGCACAGATACGCAGTATTTT. This gives the protein CAISEQGRTDTQYF.

This clonotype was seen more than once but under ten times. The rearrangement links TRBV18 to TRBJ2-1; D remains ambiguous. V was cut by 6 bases and J by 8 bases, with 11 bases left in between. Germline lookup yields CDR1 KGHSH and CDR2 LQKENI. CDR3 length equals 12 residues. The CDR3 coding sequence is TGTGCCAGCTCCCTACTTTTCCATGAGCAGTTCTTC. Encoded protein: CASSLLFHEQFF.

This clonotype has just a few counts. The chain recombines TRBV18 with TRBJ2-6; TRBD1 matches at 7 bases. J gave up 2 bases and V 1 base, and 8 bases lay outside the gene matches. This CDR3 is built from 18 residues. CDR1 and CDR2 (germline): KGHSH, LQKENI. This chain's CDR3 is CASSPQGALNPGANVLTF. The CDR3 bases are TGTGCCAGCTCACCACAGGGGGCGCTTAACCCTGGGGCCAACGTCCTGACTTTC.

This clonotype was seen a few times. The V and J genes are TRBV11-2 and TRBJ2-3; D gene uncertain. Germline values: CDR1 SGHAT, CDR2 FQNNGV. V was cut by 0 bases and J by 5 bases, with 6 bases left in between. The CDR3 has 13 residues. The CDR3 bases are TGTGCCAGCAGCTTAGATAGTGAAGATACGCAGTATTTT. Its translation is CASSLDSEDTQYF. Filled out from reference TRBV11-2 and TRBJ2-3, the complete variable domain reads EAGVAQSPRYKIIEKRQSVAFWCNPISGHATLYWYQQILGQGPKLLIQFQNNGVVDDSQLPKDRFSAERLKGVDSTLKIQPAKLEDSAVYLCASSLDSEDTQYFGPGTRLTVL.

There are a few counts of this clonotype. The V call is TRBV7-9, the J call TRBJ1-2, with 9 positions matching TRBD1. The CDR3 spans 16 residues. The germline gives CDR1 SEHNR, CDR2 FQNEAQ (reference sequence). V trimming: 4 bases; J trimming: 4 bases; junction bases outside the gene matches: 10. CDR3 nucleotide sequence: TGTGCCAGCAGCTCCTCCGGGACAGGGTGGACCTATGGCTACACCTTC. Amino acids: CASSSSGTGWTYGYTF.

The CDR3 protein is CASSQAAGGPSEQYF. The CDR3 nucleotides read TGTGCCAGCAGCCAAGCAGCGGGGGGCCCCTCGGAGCAGTACTTC. The chain carries TRBV3-1 and TRBJ2-7; TRBD2 agrees at 9 bases. Unmatched junction bases numbered 8, after V lost 1 base and J lost 7 bases. Looked up from germline, CDR1 is LGHDT and CDR2 is YNNKEL (reference sequence). The CDR3 runs 15 residues.

V and J are TRBV7-9 and TRBJ1-1; TRBD1 agrees at 7 bases. Germline assignment: CDR1 SEHNR and CDR2 FQNEAQ (reference sequence). Germline trimming cut 1 base from V and 4 bases from J; bases unmatched to any gene: 6. This CDR3 spans 15 amino acids. The CDR3 spells CASSLVQGVGTEAFF. The CDR3, as DNA: TGTGCCAGCAGCTTAGTGCAGGGGGTCGGCACTGAAGCTTTCTTT.

V is TRBV9 and J is TRBJ2-7; D remains ambiguous. CDR3 length equals 16 residues. The germline V gene has CDR1 SGDLS and CDR2 YYNGEE. Trimming took 4 bases from V and 7 from J, leaving 24 bases between them. The CDR3 nucleotides read TGTGCCAGCAGCCGAAACCCCAGCACCTCTTACAATGAGCAGTACTTC. This codes for CASSRNPSTSYNEQYF.

Remarks on this clonotype: Sequence at one end of the junction differs from germline and may be a read error. The rearrangement uses TRBV19 and TRBJ2-3, with a tentative D call TRBD1 (6 bases). Germline V gene lookup returns CDR1 LNHDA and CDR2 SQIVND (reference sequence). The CDR3 covers 15 residues. The CDR3 reads CAGSITGTSTDTQYF. CDR3 DNA sequence: TGTGCCGGTAGTATAACCGGGACAAGCACAGATACGCAGTATTTT.

This chain uses TRBV14 with TRBJ2-1, with TRBD2 as a possible D gene (6 bases). Germline V gene sequence: CDR1 SGHDN, CDR2 FVKESK. The V and J ends lost 4 bases and 8 bases respectively, with 9 bases between them. The CDR3 covers 12 residues. CDR3 amino acids: CASSRDFHEQFF. CDR3 DNA: TGTGCCAGCAGCCGGGACTTCCATGAGCAGTTCTTC.

About this clonotype: This clone may be a read error of a much larger clone one base away. The CDR3 DNA follows: TGTGCCAGCAGCGGGACTAGCGGGAGAAGGGGTGAGCAGTACTTC. Residues: CASSGTSGRRGEQYF. V is TRBV7-9 and J is TRBJ2-5; 14 bases line up with TRBD2. The CDR3 loop spans 15 amino acids. V was pared by 5 bases and J by 11 bases, with 10 bases of the junction left unmatched. CDR1 and CDR2 (germline): SEHNR, FQNEAQ (reference sequence).

This clonotype has only a few counts. The rearrangement links TRBV21-1 to TRBJ1-5. TRBV21-1 is tagged as a pseudogene. The CDR3 covers 12 residues. The CDR3 DNA reads TGTGCCAGCAGCGAAGGGGTTCAGCCCCAGCATTTT. It specifies CASSEGVQPQHF.

This sequence joins TRBV5-1 and TRBJ2-3; 8 nucleotides agree with TRBD1. The length of the CDR3 is 16 residues. Germline V gives CDR1 SGHRS, CDR2 YFSETQ. V shed 4 bases and J 4 bases; nucleotides not matched to a gene: 11. CDR3 bases: TGCGCCAGCAGCCAGGAAGTGGCAGGGGGCTCAGATACGCAGTATTTT. It yields the protein CASSQEVAGGSDTQYF. Supplemented by reference TRBV5-1 and TRBJ2-3, the full variable domain reads KAGVTQTPRYLIKTRGQQVTLSCSPISGHRSVSWYQQTPGQGLQFLFEYFSETQRNKGNFPGRFSGRQFSNSRSEMNVSTLELGDSALYLCASSQEVAGGSDTQYFGPGTRLTVL.

This clonotype was recorded at least ten times. The junction and the germline gene differ at one end; a read error may be behind it. The gene calls are TRBV12-3 or TRBV12-4 and TRBJ1-2; D ambiguous. The CDR3 runs 11 residues. The CDR3 sequence is CASSRSGGYTF. CDR3 nucleotide sequence: TGCGCCAGCAGCCGGTCGGGTGGCTACACCTTC.

In its sample, this clonotype was seen once. J is TRBJ2-1 and V is TRBV19; possible D gene TRBD2, 5 bases. The V gene's germline CDR1 is LNHDA and CDR2 SQIVND (reference sequence). This CDR3 is built from 13 residues. V shed 6 bases and J shed 2 bases, with 8 bases lying between them. CDR3 loop: CASRDLAYNEQFF. As DNA, the CDR3 is TGTGCCAGTAGGGACTTAGCCTACAATGAGCAGTTCTTC.

This clonotype has only a few counts. The chain is built from TRBV20-1 and TRBJ2-3; 8 nucleotides match TRBD2. After removal of 0 bases from V and 5 bases from J, the junction contained 4 bases not matched to a gene. Germline values: CDR1 DFQATT, CDR2 SNEGSKA (reference sequence). CDR3 size: 14 residues. The CDR3 is CSAREGSGRDTQYF. DNA for the CDR3: TGCAGTGCTAGAGAGGGGAGCGGGAGAGATACGCAGTATTTT.

The chain employs TRBV9 and TRBJ2-7, with 10 bases fitting TRBD2. The germline CDR1 and CDR2 sequences are SGDLS and YYNGEE. Trimming at V came to 0 bases and at J to 5 bases, leaving 8 bases not matched to a gene. The length of the CDR3 is 16 residues. For the CDR3, the DNA is TGTGCCAGCAGCGTAGGGGGGACTAGCGTAGATAACGAGCAGTACTTC. Translation: CASSVGGTSVDNEQYF. The whole variable domain, filled in from reference TRBV9 and TRBJ2-7, reads DSGVTQTPKHLITATGQRVTLRCSPRSGDLSVYWYQQSLDQGLQFLIQYYNGEERAKGNILERFSAQQFPDLHSELNLSSLELGDSALYFCASSVGGTSVDNEQYFGPGTRLTVT.

V gene TRBV11-2 combines with J gene TRBJ1-5; 8 bases align to TRBD1. The V and J ends lost 4 bases and 3 bases, in that order; junction bases with no gene match: 5. The CDR3 contains 15 residues. Germline-derived CDR1 and CDR2 are SGHAT and FQNNGV. Here the CDR3 DNA reads TGTGCCAGCAGCTCGGGACAGGCCTTCAATCAGCCCCAGCATTTT. Amino acid sequence: CASSSGQAFNQPQHF.

This clonotype was found a few times. This chain connects TRBV9 to TRBJ2-5; D ambiguous. Germline CDR1 reads SGDLS; CDR2 reads YYNGEE. The length of the CDR3 is 13 residues. V was cut by 0 bases and J by 7 bases, with 10 bases left in between. The CDR3 spells CASSVVPTGTQYF. The CDR3 DNA sequence: TGTGCCAGCAGCGTAGTGCCAACCGGGACCCAGTACTTC.